Sequencing of this T cell receptor (beta chain) was carried out in a study of control samples from healthy donors and cancer patients. V lost 0 bases to trimming and J lost 8 bases, with 13 bases between them. The CDR3 has 14 residues. From germline, CDR1 is ENHRY and CDR2 SYGVKD. Profiled with immunoSEQ multiplex PCR; TCRdb holds only in-frame clones, not every one. The repertoire includes 70,000 or so clones, 85% to 95% of them detected once, and 6.2% sits in the top ten. This TCR was sampled from a woman in her thirties or forties in good health. The chain couples TRBV10-3 to TRBJ1-2; possibly TRBD1 for D (5 bases). Sequences were obtained from blood. The CDR3 reads CAISESTGTEGYTF. The CDR3 DNA follows: TGTGCCATCAGTGAGTCGACCGGGACGGAAGGCTACACCTTC.